This is a list of T cell receptor beta chains from one sample in a study of blood T cell repertoires in COVID-19. The table came from immunoSEQ multiplex PCR; TCRdb's copy has only in-frame clones and leaves some out. The data hold roughly 200,000 clones, with about 90% observed a single time. Material: PBMCs or T cells enriched from blood (not recorded which). These receptors were collected from a woman aged 25 to 39 who had recovered from COVID-19. Both conserved end residues are part of each CDR3. Fields, in order: V gene, clone size, J gene, D gene, CDR3 protein. D genes are given only for firm matches. The listing skips clone size in some rows; elsewhere it reads once, few, many or a size class.

>TRBV11-3|-|TRBJ2-7|-
CASSLGLRQAFSYEQYF
>TRBV7-7|-|TRBJ2-5|TRBD2
CASSPVIAGVFETQYF
>TRBV3-1/TRBV3-2|-|TRBJ2-3|-
CASSQVGRDTQYF
>TRBV5-1|-|TRBJ2-5|TRBD2
CASSLGTSRETQYF
>TRBV5-4|-|TRBJ1-1|-
CASSLYRAAMNTEAFF
>TRBV7-2|-|TRBJ2-1|-
CASSLGRGGGYNEQFF
>TRBV4-2|-|TRBJ2-2|TRBD2
CASSQEGLAGEAGELFF
>TRBV7-9|once|TRBJ2-3|-
CASSSGAQITSTDTQYF
>TRBV6-2/TRBV6-3|-|TRBJ1-5|-
CASSQGLGQPQHF
>TRBV5-1|-|TRBJ1-6|-
CASSLQGSDNSPLHF
>TRBV11-2|-|TRBJ2-2|TRBD1
CASSPGQGGIGELFF
>TRBV6-5|-|TRBJ1-3|-
CASSVSYSGNTIYF
>TRBV6-5|once|TRBJ1-2|TRBD1
CASSSTGGAGFVYTF
>TRBV14|-|TRBJ1-2|TRBD1
CASSRGTAPYGYTF
>TRBV7-2|-|TRBJ1-2|-
CASSPGQVGGYTF
>TRBV2|-|TRBJ2-3|-
CASSGGGPPDTQYF
>TRBV4-2|-|TRBJ1-2|-
CASSQEWEENYGYTF
>TRBV11-2|many|TRBJ2-1|-
CASSFPPRYEQFF
>TRBV7-2|-|TRBJ2-5|-
CASSSYRVGETQYF
>TRBV7-8|-|TRBJ1-2|-
CASSLVSVLVPGYTF
>TRBV7-3|-|TRBJ2-5|TRBD2
CASSLTSGRVETQYF
>TRBV6-5|once|TRBJ1-1|-
CASLSVENTEAFF
>TRBV28|once|TRBJ1-4|TRBD1
CASSGDRGEEKLFF
>TRBV6-5|once|TRBJ2-3|TRBD2
CASSRTSGFTDTQYF
>TRBV28|-|TRBJ2-1|-
CASTLGDTSHNEQFF
>TRBV4-1|-|TRBJ1-3|-
CASSQAPGSGSGNTIYF
>TRBV6-4|few|TRBJ2-2|TRBD1
CASSSGGTGELFF
>TRBV27|-|TRBJ2-2|-
CASSLEGAGELFF
>TRBV18|-|TRBJ2-5|-
CASSQTEGETQYF
>TRBV11-2|-|TRBJ1-1|-
CASSLGQGTRAEAFF
>TRBV19|-|TRBJ1-5|-
CASSTTTTVGQPQHF
>TRBV5-1|-|TRBJ1-2|-
CASSLTGSDGYTF
>TRBV4-3|-|TRBJ2-3|-
CASSQDWRVSTDTQYF
>TRBV25-1|-|TRBJ2-3|-
CASSALRRDTDTQYF
>TRBV7-2|-|TRBJ1-2|TRBD1
CASSDTGTGGRNYGYTF
>TRBV4-3|-|TRBJ1-6|TRBD1
CASSPSPRDRPYNSPLHF
>TRBV10-3|-|TRBJ2-7|-
CATTGETYEQYF
>TRBV11-2|-|TRBJ1-2|TRBD1
CASSSDRAGYTF
>TRBV5-6|-|TRBJ1-2|TRBD1
CASSLGQGSYGYTF
>TRBV19|-|TRBJ1-5|TRBD1
CASSMGQGSSNQPQHF
>TRBV6-5|-|TRBJ1-2|TRBD1
CASRLGQPYGYTF
>TRBV13|once|TRBJ2-6|-
CASSLEGRTSGANVLTF